The present T cell receptor (beta chain) was sequenced within a study of blood T cell repertoires in COVID-19. Recruits, aged about 18 to 89 years, lived in 25 or so US areas. Sequencing was performed with immunoSEQ multiplex PCR; in TCRdb, only in-frame clones are kept and a portion is missing. Of 280,000 or so clones listed, approximately 83% are singletons. This clone has just one count. V dropped 5 bases and J dropped 4; count of bases not matched to a gene: 5. The CDR3 sequence is 13 residues long. Germline CDR1 MNHEY, CDR2 SMNVEV (reference sequence). The clonotype was recovered from a man aged 25 to 40 who had recovered from COVID-19. Source material: PBMCs or T cells enriched from blood (not recorded which). V gene TRBV27 combines with J gene TRBJ2-7; 7 bases map to TRBD1. The CDR3 DNA follows: TGTGCCAGCAGTGACTCGACAGGGTACGAGCAGTACTTC. Encoded protein: CASSDSTGYEQYF.